Here is one T cell receptor (beta chain) with its context. Its matching antigen is unknown. Trimming shortened V by 3 bases and J by 0 bases, and 14 bases separated the two germline ends. The CDR3 runs to 15 residues. Germline-derived CDR1 and CDR2 are DFQATT and SNEGSKA (reference sequence). The data originate from a study of vaccination and CD4 T cells after COVID-19. Study-level background: As their vaccination, participants received two doses of either BNT162b2 or mRNA-1273 vaccine.

Specified treatment: 10-day PBMC culture with coronavirus spike peptide pools or control peptides (ViraFEST assay). The authors swapped half the medium for fresh IL-2 medium on days 3 and 7. The Oncomine TCR Beta short-read assay sequenced DNA from cultured CD4+ T cells. TCRdb re-derived calls from the PCR reads in MiXCR, one entry per CDR3 protein. There are fewer than 15,000 distinct CDR3 sequences in the sample; 50% to 60% occur only once, and approximately 4.6% lies in the top ten. The V call is TRBV20-1, the J call TRBJ2-5; possibly TRBD1 for D (5 bases). This sequence was found in a human donor who had recovered from COVID-19. The sample in question was CD4+ T cells from blood, cultured in vitro, obtained before SARS-CoV-2 vaccination. CDR3 nucleotide sequence: TGCAGTGCTAGCCCACTGACAGAGTACCAAGAGACCCAGTACTTC. It encodes CSASPLTEYQETQYF.